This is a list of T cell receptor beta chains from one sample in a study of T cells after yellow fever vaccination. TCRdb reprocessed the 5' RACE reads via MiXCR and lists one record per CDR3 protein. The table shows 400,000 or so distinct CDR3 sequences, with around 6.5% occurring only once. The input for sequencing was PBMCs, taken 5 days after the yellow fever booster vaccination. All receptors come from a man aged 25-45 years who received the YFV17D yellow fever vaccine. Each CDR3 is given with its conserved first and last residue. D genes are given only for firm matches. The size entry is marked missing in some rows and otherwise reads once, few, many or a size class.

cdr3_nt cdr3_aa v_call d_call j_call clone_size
TGTGCCAGCAGCTTAGATGTTGGACAGGGTACAGATACGCAGTATTTT CASSLDVGQGTDTQYF TRBV7-2 TRBD1 TRBJ2-3 many
TGTGCCAGCAGCCCAAGGACTAGTTTGGAGACCCAGTACTTC CASSPRTSLETQYF TRBV7-9 TRBD2 TRBJ2-5 many
TGCAGCGCCCATAGCGGGACCTACGAGCAGTACTTC CSAHSGTYEQYF TRBV29-1 TRBD2 TRBJ2-7 few
TGTGCCAGCAGCTTAATCGGGGGAGGAGAAAAACTGTTTTTT CASSLIGGGEKLFF TRBV7-2 . TRBJ1-4 .
TGTGCCAGCAAGGCTGAGGACTACAATGAGCAGTTCTTC CASKAEDYNEQFF TRBV9 . TRBJ2-1 many
TGCAGTGCTAGAGATCTGGCGGGAGTCTACAATGAGCAGTTCTTC CSARDLAGVYNEQFF TRBV20-1 TRBD2 TRBJ2-1 many
TGCGCCAGCAGCGCCGGGGGGGGGCGTGAGACCCAGTACTTC CASSAGGGRETQYF TRBV5-1 TRBD2 TRBJ2-5 few
TGTGCCAGCAGTCCCGACAGGGCCCACGAGCAGTACTTC CASSPDRAHEQYF TRBV6-2/TRBV6-3 TRBD1 TRBJ2-7 .
TGTGCCAGCTCCGCTCGGCAGACCATGAACACTGAAGCTTTCTTT CASSARQTMNTEAFF TRBV18 . TRBJ1-1 few
TGTGCCAGCAGTGGACAGACCACTGAAGCTTTCTTT CASSGQTTEAFF TRBV25-1 . TRBJ1-1 few
TGCAGTGCTATGGGGACTAGCGGAAACAATGAGCAGTTCTTC CSAMGTSGNNEQFF TRBV20-1 TRBD2 TRBJ2-1 many
TGCAGCGTTGAATGGGGCGCTACGCAGTATTTT CSVEWGATQYF TRBV29-1 . TRBJ2-3 many
TGTGCCAGCAGCCAGAACAGGGGCGAAGCTTTCTTT CASSQNRGEAFF TRBV3-1 TRBD1 TRBJ1-1 .
TGTGCCACCAGCATCGTAGCGGGAGTGCGTTCGGATACGCAGTATTTT CATSIVAGVRSDTQYF TRBV15 TRBD2 TRBJ2-3 .
TGTGCCAGCAGCAGGGCGGGACAGGGGGCCCCTGAAGCTTTCTTT CASSRAGQGAPEAFF TRBV12-3/TRBV12-4 TRBD1 TRBJ1-1 .
TGTGCCAGCAGTTACCCCACCGGGACTAGCGGGAGCTTGGAGACCCAGTACTTC CASSYPTGTSGSLETQYF TRBV6-5 TRBD2 TRBJ2-5 few
TGCAGTGCAATTCAAGAGACCCAGTACTTC CSAIQETQYF TRBV20-1 . TRBJ2-5 many
TGTGCCAGCAGCTTAAGACGACAGGGGTCACACGAGCAGTACTTC CASSLRRQGSHEQYF TRBV7-9 TRBD1 TRBJ2-7 .
TGTGCCACCAGTGATTTGGGGAGTGAGCAGTTCTTC CATSDLGSEQFF TRBV24-1 . TRBJ2-1 many
TGTGCCAGTAGGGGTTACCCTCAAGAGACCCAGTACTTC CASRGYPQETQYF TRBV27 . TRBJ2-5 few
TGCTGTGCGCCCGACGTCAGCGGACGGGACTCAGATACGCAGTATTTT CCAPDVSGRDSDTQYF TRBV20-1 . TRBJ2-3 .
TGCGCCAGCAGCTTGGAAGCGGGAGGAACCACAGATACGCAGTATTTT CASSLEAGGTTDTQYF TRBV5-1 TRBD2 TRBJ2-3 many
TGTGCCAGCAGTTACCGGGACAGAATCACAGATACGCAGTATTTT CASSYRDRITDTQYF TRBV6-5 TRBD1 TRBJ2-3 many
TGTGCCAGCAGGGGACATCCTCTGATAGAGCAGTACTTC CASRGHPLIEQYF TRBV12-3/TRBV12-4 . TRBJ2-7 .
TGTGCCAGCAGCCAAGCCGGCCGGGGCGGGGAGCGATTCGCCGGGGAGCTGTTTTTT CASSQAGRGGERFAGELFF TRBV3-1 . TRBJ2-2 few
TGTGCCAGCAGTTACGAGCCTCCGGGACAGGGGTCCTACGAGCAGTACTTC CASSYEPPGQGSYEQYF TRBV6-5 TRBD1 TRBJ2-7 few
TGTGCCAGCAGTCTCGACAGGAGATACAATGAGCAGTTCTTC CASSLDRRYNEQFF TRBV6-5 . TRBJ2-1 .
TGCAGTGCTAGAGACCCCCGGGGGGGGAACACCGGGGAGCTGTTTTTT CSARDPRGGNTGELFF TRBV20-1 TRBD2 TRBJ2-2 .
TGTGCCACCACCGGGACAGATAAAAACATTCAGTACTTC CATTGTDKNIQYF TRBV28 TRBD1 TRBJ2-4 .
TGTGCCATCGGGGGGACTGGCTCCTACGAGCAGTACTTC CAIGGTGSYEQYF TRBV10-3 . TRBJ2-7 few
TGCGCCAGCAGCCAAGATGTCACCGCGGGGGCGATTGGAAACACCATATATTTT CASSQDVTAGAIGNTIYF TRBV4-3 . TRBJ1-3 few
TGTGCCAGTAGTCCCGCCAGGGGGGAGACCCAGTACTTC CASSPARGETQYF TRBV19 TRBD1 TRBJ2-5 many
TGTGCCAGCAGCCAGGGTTTTAGCAATCAGCCCCAGCATTTT CASSQGFSNQPQHF TRBV3-1 . TRBJ1-5 .
TGCAGTGCTCCCCCGGACCGGGACAGGGACGAGCAGTACTTC CSAPPDRDRDEQYF TRBV20-1 TRBD1 TRBJ2-7 .
TGCGCCAGCAGCTTGGCCCCTGGAGGAGGACCGGCGGGTATAGCCAAAAACATTCAGTACTTC CASSLAPGGGPAGIAKNIQYF TRBV5-1 . TRBJ2-4 many
TGTGCCAGCAGCTTAGGCGCGGGAGTTTACCGGGAAGAGCAGTTCTTC CASSLGAGVYREEQFF TRBV11-1 TRBD2 TRBJ2-1 many
TGCAGTGCTGCCCCGACAGGGGGCTTGCAGCCCCAGCATTTT CSAAPTGGLQPQHF TRBV20-1 TRBD1 TRBJ1-5 .
TGTGCCAGCAGTCTGGGGGGGGGAGGGACCGGGGAGCTGTTTTTT CASSLGGGGTGELFF TRBV6-5 TRBD2 TRBJ2-2 few
TGTGCCAGCTCACCGACTAGCGGGGGGAGCTCCTACAATGAGCAGTTCTTC CASSPTSGGSSYNEQFF TRBV18 TRBD2 TRBJ2-1 .
TGCGCCAGCAGCCAAGATGTGGGGGGGGGCTACGCCAAAAACATTCAGTACTTC CASSQDVGGGYAKNIQYF TRBV4-3 . TRBJ2-4 .
TGTGCCAGCAGTTCAGTCTCAGCGGGAGGGCCCTACGAGCAGTACTTC CASSSVSAGGPYEQYF TRBV27 TRBD2 TRBJ2-7 many